These T cell receptor beta chains were read from a single sample in a study of T cell responses to AZD1222 COVID-19 vaccine. Sequencing used immunoSEQ multiplex PCR; TCRdb keeps in-frame clones, though not all of them. This table holds more than 150,000 clones, roughly 93% found once. The material sequenced was peripheral blood, taken on day 0 of AZD1222 vaccination. These TCRs come from an adult in good health. The CDR3 runs from the conserved cysteine through the conserved F or W. The D gene is left open where the match is weak.

j_gene | d_gene | v_gene | CDR3nt | CDR3aa
TRBJ1-1 | NA | TRBV7-9 | TGTGCCAGCAGCTTTCTGGGTGGCACTGAAGCTTTCTTT | CASSFLGGTEAFF
TRBJ1-4 | NA | TRBV27 | TGTGCCAGCAGTTCTACAGGCTTTGGTAATGAAAAACTGTTTTTT | CASSSTGFGNEKLFF
TRBJ1-3 | NA | TRBV7-2 | TGTGCCAGCAGCTTAGAGATGCCGGGGAAAATCGGAAACACCATATATTTT | CASSLEMPGKIGNTIYF
TRBJ1-1 | NA | TRBV5-1 | TGCGCCAGCAGCTTGGAAGGGTCGGGGACTGAAGCTTTCTTT | CASSLEGSGTEAFF
TRBJ2-5 | TRBD1 | TRBV7-3 | TGTGCCAGCAGCTCGGGACAGCCGTGGGAGACCCAGTACTTC | CASSSGQPWETQYF
TRBJ1-1 | NA | TRBV27 | TGTGCCAGCAGTTTGGGGGGCAGGACTGAAGCTTTCTTT | CASSLGGRTEAFF
TRBJ2-5 | NA | TRBV6-1 | TGTGCCAGCAGTGAAGAGGCTAGTAGACTAAAGACCCAGTACTTC | CASSEEASRLKTQYF
TRBJ1-6 | NA | TRBV7-9 | TGTGCCAGCAGTCAGACCCCTACAGGACCTAATTCACCCCTCCACTTT | CASSQTPTGPNSPLHF
TRBJ2-3 | NA | TRBV2 | TGTGCCATCCTTTGGGTAGCGGTACTCACAGATACGCAGTATTTT | CAILWVAVLTDTQYF
TRBJ2-7 | TRBD2 | TRBV19 | TGTGCCAGTAGCACGATAGCGGGAGGGACCTACGAGCAGTACTTC | CASSTIAGGTYEQYF
TRBJ1-2 | NA | TRBV4-2 | TGTGCCAGCAGCCAAGAGGTCCTGAGAGCTAACTATGGCTACACCTTC | CASSQEVLRANYGYTF
TRBJ2-7 | TRBD1 | TRBV6-1 | TGTGCCAGCAGTGTGGACAGGGGGTTTCGGTCCTACGAGCAGTACTTC | CASSVDRGFRSYEQYF
TRBJ2-1 | NA | TRBV19 | TGTGCCAGTAGTATAGACGAACAGCTCTACAGAGGTGAGCAGTTCTTC | CASSIDEQLYRGEQFF